The 13 T cell receptor beta chains below all came from one sample that was sequenced in a study of T cells after yellow fever vaccination. MiXCR, run by TCRdb on the 5' RACE reads, gives a single entry per CDR3 protein. This table holds under 550,000 distinct CDR3 sequences, just over 20% found once. This specimen was PBMCs, taken about 21 days after the first yellow fever vaccination. Every receptor here comes from a man between 18 and 35 years old who received the YFV17D yellow fever vaccine.

The chain recombines TRBV27 with TRBJ2-7; no reliable D call. CDR1 and CDR2 from the germline V gene are MNHEY and SMNVEV (reference sequence). Between the trimmed V and J ends, which lost 3 bases and 2 bases, there was a span of 20 bases. CDR3 length equals 17 residues. CDR3: CASSFMGGRTLPYEQYF. The CDR3, as DNA: TGTGCCAGCAGTTTCATGGGTGGGCGGACCCTCCCCTACGAGCAGTACTTC.

This clonotype was seen many times. DNA of the CDR3: TGCAGCGCCTCCGGCCCCACGGTGGGCGAGCAGTACTTC. Translation gives CSASGPTVGEQYF. The rearrangement joins TRBV29-1 to TRBJ2-7; D is undetermined. Between the trimmed V and J ends, which lost 7 bases and 6 bases, there was a span of 19 bases. The length of the CDR3 is 13 residues. Germline values: CDR1 SQVTM, CDR2 ANQGSEA.

This clonotype came up many times. The CDR3 DNA follows: TGTGCCAGCAGCTTACTTCTACAGGGCTCTGGAAACACCATATATTTT. Translating it yields CASSLLLQGSGNTIYF. This chain uses TRBV7-6 with TRBJ1-3, with a possible D match to TRBD1 (6 bases). Germline CDR1 is SGHVS and CDR2 is FNYEAQ. The CDR3 length is 16 residues. V was trimmed by 2 bases and J by 0 bases, leaving 11 bases between them.

The chain uses TRBV6-5 and TRBJ2-5; 7 bases map to TRBD2. This CDR3 is 15 amino acids long. Germline values: CDR1 MNHEY, CDR2 SVGAGI. With V trimmed by 1 base and J by 3 bases, 5 bases remained unmatched. CDR3 loop: CASSYFLAEKETQYF. DNA for the CDR3: TGTGCCAGCAGTTACTTTCTAGCGGAAAAAGAGACCCAGTACTTC.

This chain joins TRBV19 and TRBJ2-7; D uncertain. The CDR3 has 11 amino acids. Germline V lookup: CDR1 LNHDA, CDR2 SQIVND (reference sequence). V was clipped by 1 base and J by 3 bases, with 1 base between them. The CDR3 sequence: CASSIGYEQYF. CDR3 nucleotide sequence: TGTGCCAGTAGTATAGGCTACGAGCAGTACTTC.

The J gene is TRBJ2-7, the V gene TRBV20-1; 11 bases agree with TRBD2. The germline CDR1 and CDR2 sequences are DFQATT and SNEGSKA (reference sequence). The CDR3 length is 15 residues. J was trimmed by 3 bases and V by 2 bases; bases with no gene match: 6. The CDR3 nucleotides read TGCAGTGCTAGATCCGTACTAGCGGGGGACTACGAGCAGTACTTC. Protein: CSARSVLAGDYEQYF.

The CDR3 DNA reads as TGTGCCACCAGATCCTATAATTCACCCCTCCACTTT. It yields the protein CATRSYNSPLHF. V is TRBV7-9 and J is TRBJ1-6, with no clear D. This CDR3 contains 12 residues. From germline, CDR1 is SEHNR and CDR2 FQNEAQ (reference sequence). The V end was cut by 10 bases, the J end by 1 base, with 5 bases between.

This rearrangement joins TRBV11-2 to TRBJ2-5; D might be TRBD1 or TRBD2, each matching 5 bases. V was cut by 3 bases and J by 4 bases, with 15 bases left in between. The CDR3 loop spans 15 amino acids. Per the germline V gene, CDR1 is SGHAT and CDR2 is FQNNGV. In DNA form, the CDR3 reads TGTGCCAGCAGCTTGACGGGGCTGGGGCGAGAGACCCAGTACTTC. Its translation: CASSLTGLGRETQYF.

This sequence joins TRBV6-2 or TRBV6-3 and TRBJ2-7; D ambiguous. V was trimmed by 8 bases and J by 7 bases, leaving 21 bases between them. CDR3 length: 14 residues. Germline V gives CDR1 MNHEY, CDR2 SVGEGT. The CDR3 loop is CASGLAGSAREQYF. The CDR3, as DNA: TGTGCCAGCGGCCTTGCCGGGTCCGCGAGGGAGCAGTACTTC.

Only one count was recorded for this clonotype. The chain is built from TRBV5-4 and TRBJ1-3; 7 bases map to TRBD1. The CDR3 is 15 residues long. Germline CDR1 is SGHNT and CDR2 is YYREEE (reference sequence). The J segment lost 4 bases and the V segment lost 4 bases, leaving 8 bases of the junction unmatched. CDR3: CASSSGGRGGNTIYF. DNA of the CDR3: TGTGCCAGCAGCAGTGGGGGCAGGGGGGGAAACACCATATATTTT.

This clonotype was found many times. The gene calls are TRBV12-3 or TRBV12-4 and TRBJ2-2; tentative D call: TRBD1 (5 bases). V lost 2 bases to trimming and J lost 0 bases, with 7 bases between them. The CDR3 loop spans 15 amino acids. CDR3 DNA sequence: TGTGCCAGCAGTTTACAGGGTACGAACACCGGGGAGCTGTTTTTT. Amino acid sequence: CASSLQGTNTGELFF.

V usage is TRBV28 and J usage is TRBJ2-7; D tentatively reads TRBD1 or TRBD2 (5 bases each). The CDR3 has 16 residues. Germline CDR1 MDHEN, CDR2 SYDVKM. V lost 6 bases and J lost 0, with 18 bases in between. CDR3: CASSYKTGTPSYEQYV. The CDR3, as DNA: TGTGCCAGCAGCTACAAGACCGGGACCCCCTCCTACGAGCAGTACGTC.

The rearrangement joins TRBV30 to TRBJ1-2; tentative D call: TRBD1 (5 bases). The CDR3 spans 12 residues. V was cut by 1 base and J by 4 bases, with 7 bases left in between. Per the germline V gene, CDR1 is GTSNPN and CDR2 is SVGIG (reference sequence). The CDR3 protein is CAWSGGGYGYTF. The CDR3 DNA reads as TGTGCCTGGAGTGGGGGGGGCTATGGCTACACCTTC.